The 22 T cell receptor beta chains presented below share a single source sample, sequenced in a study of T cell changes during pregnancy in multiple sclerosis. The assay was immunoSEQ multiplex PCR, and TCRdb's table has in-frame clones only and misses some. The sample has around 35,000 clones; 90% are singletons. The starting material was CD8+ T cells from peripheral blood mononuclear cells, obtained after pregnancy. These receptors came from a female donor with multiple sclerosis, enrolled in a pregnancy study.

The J gene is TRBJ1-1, the V gene TRBV4-3, with TRBD1 matching over 7 bases. The CDR3 totals 15 residues. Germline CDR1 and CDR2: LGHNA and YSLEER. V trimming: 3 bases; J trimming: 2 bases; junction bases outside the gene matches: 6. The CDR3 region is CASSQVRQGNTEAFF. In DNA, the CDR3 is TGCGCCAGCAGCCAGGTCCGACAGGGAAACACTGAAGCTTTCTTT.

CDR3 loop: CASSRLGDYGYTF. The CDR3 DNA reads TGTGCCAGCAGCCGCCTAGGGGACTATGGCTACACCTTC. V usage is TRBV6-5 and J usage is TRBJ1-2, with TRBD1 as a possible D gene (5 bases). Germline CDR1 is MNHEY and CDR2 is SVGAGI. There are 13 residues in the CDR3. Trimming stripped 6 bases from V and 3 bases from J, with 11 bases between.

The chain has TRBV5-1 and TRBJ1-4; 7 nucleotides match TRBD1. The junction had 4 bases not matched to a gene; V was cut back by 3 bases and J by 2 bases. The CDR3 consists of 15 residues. Germline CDR1 and CDR2: SGHRS and YFSETQ. The CDR3 is CASSWETGTNEKLFF. For the CDR3, the DNA is TGCGCCAGCAGCTGGGAGACAGGGACTAATGAAAAACTGTTTTTT.

The CDR3 sequence: CASSLPMGAGGGDTQYF. CDR3 nucleotide sequence: TGTGCCAGCAGCCTACCAATGGGAGCGGGGGGCGGAGATACGCAGTATTTT. V gene TRBV13 combines with J gene TRBJ2-3; 9 positions match TRBD2. CDR1 and CDR2 from the germline V gene are PRHDT and FYEKMQ (reference sequence). V shed 5 bases, J shed 5 bases, and the junction held 14 bases outside the gene matches. CDR3 length: 17 amino acids.

V usage is TRBV7-3 and J usage is TRBJ2-7; 7 bases line up with TRBD2. Germline CDR1 reads SGHTA; CDR2 reads FQGTGA. J was trimmed by 4 bases and V by 3 bases; bases with no gene match: 3. The CDR3 consists of 13 residues. In DNA form, the CDR3 reads TGTGCCAGCAGCTTTGAGGGAGGGTACGAGCAGTACTTC. Its translation: CASSFEGGYEQYF.

The chain is built from TRBV9 and TRBJ1-2, with 8 nucleotides matching TRBD1. This CDR3 has 14 residues. Germline values: CDR1 SGDLS, CDR2 YYNGEE. The V and J ends lost 2 bases and 4 bases, in that order; junction bases with no gene match: 4. The CDR3 protein is CASSVGTGLYGYTF. CDR3 bases: TGTGCCAGCAGCGTCGGGACAGGTCTCTATGGCTACACCTTC.

The chain recombines TRBV11-2 with TRBJ2-1; tentative D call: TRBD1 (6 bases). The V gene's germline CDR1 is SGHAT and CDR2 FQNNGV. Trimming pared 1 base from V and 5 bases from J, leaving 9 bases between. CDR3 length equals 14 residues. CDR3 protein: CASSLVAGDNEQFF. In DNA form, the CDR3 reads TGTGCCAGCAGCTTAGTGGCAGGGGACAATGAGCAGTTCTTC.

The J gene is TRBJ1-2, the V gene TRBV27; D may be TRBD1 (6 bases). Between the trimmed V and J ends, which lost 3 bases and 4 bases, there was a span of 9 bases. CDR3 length: 13 residues. Germline CDR1 is MNHEY and CDR2 is SMNVEV (reference sequence). The CDR3 is CASSLRGAYGYTF. Here the CDR3 DNA reads TGTGCCAGCAGTTTGCGGGGGGCCTATGGCTACACCTTC.

The chain carries TRBV7-8 and TRBJ2-3; TRBD2 aligns across 13 bases. Per germline, CDR1 SGHVS and CDR2 FQNEAQ. V was pared by 0 bases and J by 2 bases, with 5 bases of the junction left unmatched. The CDR3 loop spans 18 amino acids. The CDR3 protein is CASSLAGLAGVHTDTQYF. CDR3 in DNA: TGTGCCAGCAGCTTAGCCGGACTAGCGGGGGTCCACACAGATACGCAGTATTTT.

This rearrangement joins TRBV10-3 to TRBJ1-1; D is unresolved. The V end lost 7 bases, the J end lost 1 base, and 10 bases lay between the germline ends. The CDR3 has 13 residues. Germline loops: CDR1 ENHRY, CDR2 SYGVKD. The CDR3 region is CAIISEENTEAFF. The DNA for the CDR3 is TGTGCCATCATTTCGGAGGAGAACACTGAAGCTTTCTTT.

This clone was seen once. The rearrangement joins TRBV5-5 to TRBJ1-1; D gene unclear. The CDR3 length is 14 residues. Germline values: CDR1 SGHKS, CDR2 YYEKEE (reference sequence). V was trimmed by 2 bases and J by 0 bases, leaving 8 bases between them. The CDR3 loop is CASSFYPVNTEAFF. CDR3 DNA sequence: TGTGCCAGCAGCTTTTATCCCGTGAACACTGAAGCTTTCTTT.

The chain joins TRBV18 to TRBJ1-2; 9 nucleotides agree with TRBD1. CDR3 length: 15 amino acids. V dropped 3 bases and J dropped 8; count of bases not matched to a gene: 10. The germline V gene encodes CDR1 KGHSH and CDR2 LQKENI. The CDR3 DNA reads TGTGCCAGCTCACCGGGACAGGGCAGGCTTCGAGGCTACACCTTC. Residues: CASSPGQGRLRGYTF.

The chain uses TRBV11-3 and TRBJ1-4; 7 nucleotides match TRBD1. There are 16 residues in the CDR3. The ends lost 5 bases at V and 5 bases at J; junction bases unmatched: 11. Germline CDR1 and CDR2: SGHNT and YENEEA. CDR3 amino acids: CASSTRQGGINEKLFF. The CDR3 nucleotides are TGTGCCAGCAGCACCCGACAGGGAGGCATCAATGAAAAACTGTTTTTT.

The rearrangement links TRBV9 to TRBJ2-7; D might be TRBD2 (5 bases). Germline-derived CDR1 and CDR2 are SGDLS and YYNGEE. The CDR3 extends over 13 amino acids. The V and J ends lost 3 bases and 5 bases respectively, with 12 bases between them. The CDR3 is CASSADLGHEQYF. CDR3 in DNA: TGTGCCAGCAGCGCGGACTTGGGTCACGAGCAGTACTTC. Full variable domain (missing parts from reference TRBV9 and TRBJ2-7): DSGVTQTPKHLITATGQRVTLRCSPRSGDLSVYWYQQSLDQGLQFLIQYYNGEERAKGNILERFSAQQFPDLHSELNLSSLELGDSALYFCASSADLGHEQYFGPGTRLTVT.

This rearrangement joins TRBV27 to TRBJ1-1; TRBD1 aligns across 8 bases. CDR1 is MNHEY, CDR2 SMNVEV, per germline (reference sequence). The CDR3 consists of 13 residues. Unmatched junction bases numbered 2, after V lost 8 bases and J lost 0 bases. CDR3 loop: CASRTGMNTEAFF. The CDR3 DNA reads TGTGCCAGCCGGACAGGGATGAACACTGAAGCTTTCTTT.

This clone has a handful of counts. The chain recombines TRBV14 with TRBJ1-2; weak D call: TRBD1 (5 bases). Trimming left V 2 bases short and J 4 bases short, with 11 bases between. The CDR3 runs 14 residues. Germline-derived CDR1 and CDR2 are SGHDN and FVKESK. DNA of the CDR3: TGTGCCAGCAGCCAACTGGGGGGAAGCTATGGCTACACCTTC. It specifies CASSQLGGSYGYTF.

The chain joins TRBV9 to TRBJ2-1, with 7 bases fitting TRBD2. Germline CDR1 is SGDLS and CDR2 is YYNGEE. This CDR3 has 15 residues. Germline trimming cut 2 bases from V and 9 bases from J; bases unmatched to any gene: 11. In DNA form, the CDR3 reads TGTGCCAGCAGCGTTTTAGCGGGTGGGGTCGGTGAGCAGTTCTTC. Amino acids: CASSVLAGGVGEQFF.

J is TRBJ2-1 and V is TRBV7-2; D is undetermined. This CDR3 contains 12 residues. V was trimmed by 4 bases and J by 6 bases, leaving 7 bases between them. Germline CDR1 SGHTA, CDR2 FQGNSA. As DNA, the CDR3 is TGTGCCAGCAGCTCACCGGGCAATGAGCAGTTCTTC. Amino acid sequence: CASSSPGNEQFF.

The V call is TRBV7-6, the J call TRBJ2-4; 8 positions match TRBD1. The germline V gene has CDR1 SGHVS and CDR2 FNYEAQ. After removal of 5 bases from V and 1 base from J, the junction contained 7 bases not matched to a gene. CDR3 length: 16 residues. This chain's CDR3 is CASSPATGEAKNIQYF. The CDR3 nucleotides are TGTGCCAGCAGCCCAGCGACAGGGGAGGCCAAAAACATTCAGTACTTC.

The CDR3 DNA follows: TGTGCCAGCAGCCAGGCGGGGGCTACCTACGAGCAGTACTTC. It translates to CASSQAGATYEQYF. The V gene is TRBV9, the J gene TRBJ2-5; possibly TRBD2 for D (7 bases). The J call may be wrong; the DNA end is better matched by TRBJ2-7. Germline CDR1 is SGDLS and CDR2 is YYNGEE. This CDR3 spans 14 amino acids.

The chain links TRBV7-9 to TRBJ2-7; 10 bases align to TRBD1. Germline assignment: CDR1 SEHNR and CDR2 FQNEAQ (reference sequence). CDR3 size: 14 residues. The V and J ends lost 6 bases and 5 bases, in that order; junction bases with no gene match: 7. The CDR3 is CASSWDRGGHEQYF. The CDR3 DNA is TGTGCCAGCAGTTGGGACAGGGGCGGCCACGAGCAGTACTTC.

V and J are TRBV23-1 and TRBJ1-6; 9 bases are a match to TRBD1. TRBV23-1 is reported as an ORF; its role is uncertain. The CDR3 length is 20 residues. After removal of 3 bases from V and 0 bases from J, the junction contained 12 bases not matched to a gene. The CDR3 sequence is CASSHLWDRVSLSYNSPLHF. CDR3 nucleotides: TGCGCCAGCAGTCATCTCTGGGACAGGGTTTCTCTCTCCTATAATTCACCCCTCCACTTT.